This T cell receptor (beta chain) was found in a study of shared clonotypes between healthy human individuals. Findings of the study overall: On the whole, naive subsets had larger estimated richness than memory subsets had.

The assay was immunoSEQ multiplex PCR, and TCRdb's table has in-frame clones only and misses some. The sample holds hundreds of thousands of clones, approximately 95% seen once. As concerns this clone: Its antigen is not identified.

J was trimmed by 5 bases and V by 6 bases; bases with no gene match: 22. Germline CDR1 reads LNHDA; CDR2 reads SQIVND (reference sequence). This CDR3 spans 19 amino acids. The chain uses TRBV19 and TRBJ1-1; TRBD1 matches 9 bases. This TCR derives from a woman under 40 in good health. The source material was naive CD4+ T cells sorted from blood. The subset: CD45RA+ positively selected. The DNA for the CDR3 is TGTGCCAGTAGCCTTGCTCGGACAGGGGTCTTAAATCGGGGAACTGAAGCTTTCTTT. As protein: CASSLARTGVLNRGTEAFF. The full variable domain, completed using reference TRBV19 and TRBJ1-1, is DGGITQSPKYLFRKEGQNVTLSCEQNLNHDAMYWYRQDPGQGLRLIYYSQIVNDFQKGDIAEGYSVSREKKESFPLTVTSAQKNPTAFYLCASSLARTGVLNRGTEAFFGQGTRLTVV.